These 20 T cell receptor beta chains came from one sample sequenced in a study of blood T cell repertoires in COVID-19. Libraries were prepared by immunoSEQ multiplex PCR; TCRdb keeps only in-frame clonotypes and omits some of them. The sample includes some 250,000 clones, less than 90% of them seen just once. Sequenced material: peripheral blood. The receptors here all came from a man aged 25-40 years with active or convalescent COVID-19.

The chain links TRBV2 to TRBJ1-1, with unresolved D. Trimming shortened V by 4 bases and J by 0 bases, and 6 bases separated the two germline ends. Germline V gene data show CDR1 as SNHLY and CDR2 as FYNNEI. The CDR3 sequence is 13 residues long. The chain's CDR3 is CASSGEMNTEAFF. The CDR3 DNA reads as TGTGCCAGCAGTGGAGAAATGAACACTGAAGCTTTCTTT.

The J gene is TRBJ2-2, the V gene TRBV2; tentative D call: TRBD1 (6 bases). The V gene's germline CDR1 is SNHLY and CDR2 FYNNEI. V was cut by 8 bases and J by 2 bases, with 12 bases left in between. This CDR3 is built from 14 residues. The CDR3 bases are TGTGCCAGCGGAGACAGGCTAAACACCGGGGAGCTGTTTTTT. Translation gives CASGDRLNTGELFF.

The chain employs TRBV4-3 and TRBJ2-1; no clear D gene. Germline loops: CDR1 LGHNA, CDR2 YSLEER. V lost 0 bases and J 6 bases, leaving 12 bases between the germline ends. CDR3 length: 15 residues. CDR3 bases: TGCGCCAGCAGCCAAGATCCGGGTTCGTCCAATGAGCAGTTCTTC. Protein product: CASSQDPGSSNEQFF.

The chain links TRBV11-3 to TRBJ1-1; 7 positions agree with TRBD1. The V and J ends lost 0 bases and 6 bases, in that order; junction bases with no gene match: 4. This CDR3 has 14 amino acids. Germline CDR1 and CDR2: SGHNT and YENEEA. CDR3 amino acids: CASSLEGGASEAFF. The CDR3 DNA sequence: TGTGCCAGCAGCTTAGAAGGGGGCGCTTCTGAAGCTTTCTTT.

The chain joins TRBV19 to TRBJ1-2, with D possibly matching TRBD1 (5 bases). The germline V gene has CDR1 LNHDA and CDR2 SQIVND (reference sequence). There are 13 residues in the CDR3. V lost 4 bases and J lost 8, with 14 bases in between. As DNA, the CDR3 is TGTGCCAGTAGTAGTGACAGAGTGGGGGGCTACACCTTC. It is translated as CASSSDRVGGYTF.

The chain has TRBV9 and TRBJ1-1, with D perhaps TRBD1 (5 bases). V was pared by 0 bases and J by 0 bases, with 12 bases between. Germline CDR1 is SGDLS and CDR2 is YYNGEE. CDR3 length: 16 residues. The CDR3, as DNA: TGTGCCAGCAGCGTAGGGGGCGAAGGGGTGAACACTGAAGCTTTCTTT. It yields the protein CASSVGGEGVNTEAFF.

This clone was detected only a few times. The chain is built from TRBV12-3 or TRBV12-4 and TRBJ2-1, with 12 nucleotides matching TRBD2. This CDR3 comprises 13 residues. The J segment lost 13 bases and the V segment lost 5 bases, leaving 6 bases of the junction unmatched. CDR3 residues: CASSPILAGGQFF. In DNA form, the CDR3 reads TGTGCCAGCAGTCCGATACTAGCGGGGGGACAGTTCTTC.

This chain links TRBV5-1 with TRBJ2-3, with a tentative D call TRBD2 (6 bases). The CDR3 extends over 12 amino acids. V lost 3 bases and J lost 6, with 8 bases in between. In germline, CDR1 is SGHRS, CDR2 YFSETQ. CDR3 in amino acids: CASSWREDTQYF. CDR3 sequence (DNA): TGCGCCAGCAGCTGGAGGGAGGATACGCAGTATTTT.

The chain combines TRBV6-5 with TRBJ1-5, with D unclear. The CDR3 contains 14 residues. Germline lookup yields CDR1 MNHEY and CDR2 SVGAGI. V was pared by 7 bases and J by 0 bases, with 10 bases between. This CDR3 reads CASNKRDSNQPQHF. The DNA for the CDR3 is TGTGCCAGCAATAAACGGGATAGCAATCAGCCCCAGCATTTT.

The chain carries TRBV2 and TRBJ2-3, with unresolved D. The CDR3 is 12 amino acids. From germline, CDR1 is SNHLY and CDR2 FYNNEI. With 7 bases removed from V and 2 bases from J, the gap between germline ends came to 7 bases. CDR3 DNA sequence: TGTGCCAGCACGGAGATCACAGATACGCAGTATTTT. The encoded protein is CASTEITDTQYF.

Regarding this clone: Other DNA sequences in this sample translate to the same CDR3. The rearrangement links TRBV7-2 to TRBJ2-7, with 10 bases fitting TRBD2. V shed 5 bases and J 2 bases; nucleotides not matched to a gene: 6. The CDR3 loop spans 15 amino acids. CDR1 and CDR2 (germline): SGHTA, FQGNSA. The CDR3 here is CASSNLAGGPYEQYF. The CDR3 DNA is TGTGCCAGCAGCAACTTAGCGGGGGGCCCCTACGAGCAGTACTTC.

The chain uses TRBV7-9 and TRBJ1-4, with D maybe TRBD1 (5 bases). With 1 base removed from V and 8 bases from J, the gap between germline ends came to 23 bases. Germline-derived CDR1 and CDR2 are SEHNR and FQNEAQ (reference sequence). The CDR3 loop spans 18 amino acids. CDR3: CASSLGMGFDSWEEKLFF. DNA for the CDR3: TGTGCCAGCAGCTTAGGCATGGGGTTTGACAGTTGGGAAGAAAAACTGTTTTTT. Together with reference TRBV7-9 and TRBJ1-4, the CDR3 gives the full variable domain: DTGVSQNPRHKITKRGQNVTFRCDPISEHNRLYWYRQTLGQGPEFLTYFQNEAQLEKSRLLSDRFSAERPKGSFSTLEIQRTEQGDSAMYLCASSLGMGFDSWEEKLFFGSGTQLSVL.

The V and J genes are TRBV12-3 or TRBV12-4 and TRBJ2-1; D not certain. This CDR3 contains 13 residues. Trimming pared 6 bases from V and 9 bases from J, leaving 15 bases between. The CDR3 region is CASRPELFGEQFF. CDR3 bases: TGTGCCAGCAGGCCCGAACTTTTTGGTGAGCAGTTCTTC.

The genes are TRBV25-1 and TRBJ2-3; 8 bases are a match to TRBD1. There are 14 residues in the CDR3. Per germline, CDR1 MGHDK and CDR2 SYGVNS. After removal of 10 bases from V and 0 bases from J, the junction contained 6 bases not matched to a gene. This chain's CDR3 is CATQDRVSTDTQYF. DNA for the CDR3: TGTGCCACCCAGGACAGGGTCAGCACAGATACGCAGTATTTT.

The CDR3 loop is CASSSWRDSGNTIYF. CDR3 in DNA: TGTGCCAGCAGCTCGTGGCGGGACTCTGGAAACACCATATATTTT. The J gene is TRBJ1-3, the V gene TRBV7-9; D not resolved. There are 15 residues in the CDR3. Germline V gene lookup returns CDR1 SEHNR and CDR2 FQNEAQ (reference sequence). The V gene lost 4 bases and the J gene lost 0 bases, with 10 bases spanning the gap.

The gene calls are TRBV5-4 and TRBJ1-2; D might be TRBD1 (6 bases). The germline V and J ends were trimmed by 7 bases and 3 bases, with 10 bases remaining between them. The CDR3 has 12 residues. Germline V lookup: CDR1 SGHNT, CDR2 YYREEE (reference sequence). The CDR3 region has the DNA TGTGCCAGCGCGGACAGTGACTATGGCTACACCTTC. Translating gives CASADSDYGYTF.

V gene TRBV6-4 combines with J gene TRBJ2-7, with D perhaps matching TRBD2 (5 bases). Trimming cost V 2 bases and J 10 bases, with 15 bases left between them. This CDR3 region has 13 residues. Germline values: CDR1 MRHNA, CDR2 SNTAGT. CDR3 sequence (DNA): TGTGCCAGCAGTGACCCGAGAGGCCGGGAACAGTACTTC. Its protein product is CASSDPRGREQYF.

This chain links TRBV5-4 with TRBJ1-2; 8 bases align to TRBD1. The CDR3 length is 13 residues. V lost 3 bases, J lost 8 bases, and 6 bases stayed unmatched. Per the germline V gene, CDR1 is SGHNT and CDR2 is YYREEE (reference sequence). This CDR3 is CASSWTGRDGYTF. The CDR3 DNA reads as TGTGCCAGCAGCTGGACAGGGAGGGACGGCTACACCTTC.

The rearrangement uses TRBV15 and TRBJ1-4, with D possibly being TRBD1 (6 bases). Germline-derived CDR1 and CDR2 are LNHNV and YYDKDF (reference sequence). This CDR3 is 15 amino acids long. V shed 8 bases and J shed 6 bases, with 19 bases lying between them. The CDR3 region is CATLRSGTPDEKLFF. DNA of the CDR3: TGTGCCACCCTGCGGTCTGGGACACCGGATGAAAAACTGTTTTTT.

Note on this clone: The sample holds other DNA sequences that translate to the same CDR3. The chain recombines TRBV29-1 with TRBJ1-1; no definite D call. V was pared by 5 bases and J by 0 bases, with 10 bases between. The CDR3 is made up of 13 amino acids. Germline V CDR1 and CDR2: SQVTM, ANQGSEA. CDR3 residues: CSVRTGMNTEAFF. The DNA for the CDR3 is TGCAGCGTTAGGACGGGGATGAACACTGAAGCTTTCTTT.